The clone carrying this T cell receptor beta chain was detected many times. What it recognizes is unknown. Out of unsorted whole blood came the blood RNA, and germline DNA was extracted as well. Chronic HBV infection, which was untreated, was present in the patients. The data derive from a study of tumor-infiltrating lymphocytes in primary liver carcinoma. About the study: Subjects consisted of male and female patients aged 30 to 69 years.

With a constant-region primer, TCR beta cDNA was made from 400 to 550 ng of total RNA. ARM-PCR was slightly modified, and three nested multiplex PCR rounds with it gave rise to the TCR beta libraries. The first two PCR rounds used TRBV1-TRBV30 forward primers with a C-beta reverse primer, 10 cycles each. TCRdb passed the multiplex PCR reads through MiXCR, listing each CDR3 protein once. This repertoire shows approximately 310,000 distinct CDR3 sequences, approximately 65% found once; its top ten account for roughly 9%. Germline V gene sequence: CDR1 LGHNA, CDR2 YNFKEQ. The CDR3 consists of 13 residues. Trimming removed 2 bases at V and 8 bases at J, with 12 bases between. Findings and limits, study-wide: Tumor top-250-clone fraction significantly exceeded that of blood (p = 0.039).

This chain links TRBV4-2 with TRBJ1-1; tentatively, D is TRBD1 (6 bases). This TCR derives from a man aged 35 to 55 with primary liver carcinoma and hepatitis B virus infection. Sequenced material: peripheral blood. The CDR3 nucleotides are TGTGCCAGCAGCCAAAAAGGGGGACGCGAAGCTTTCTTT. Amino acids: CASSQKGGREAFF.